The clone carrying this T cell receptor (beta chain) was picked up one time. The V and J ends lost 5 bases and 3 bases respectively, with 11 bases between them. Per germline, CDR1 SGHTA and CDR2 FQGNSA. CDR3 length: 13 amino acids. Here immunoSEQ multiplex PCR was the method, and the copy in TCRdb shows in-frame clones only, minus some. The table shows approximately 170,000 clones, with 90% occurring only once. The data belong to a study of control samples from healthy donors and cancer patients. The genes are TRBV7-2 and TRBJ2-7; a possible D gene is TRBD2 (5 bases). Material: blood. The receptor's source is a woman in her 50s in good health. The CDR3 sequence is CASSPRTGYEQYF. In DNA, the CDR3 is TGTGCCAGCAGCCCTCGGACTGGCTACGAGCAGTACTTC.